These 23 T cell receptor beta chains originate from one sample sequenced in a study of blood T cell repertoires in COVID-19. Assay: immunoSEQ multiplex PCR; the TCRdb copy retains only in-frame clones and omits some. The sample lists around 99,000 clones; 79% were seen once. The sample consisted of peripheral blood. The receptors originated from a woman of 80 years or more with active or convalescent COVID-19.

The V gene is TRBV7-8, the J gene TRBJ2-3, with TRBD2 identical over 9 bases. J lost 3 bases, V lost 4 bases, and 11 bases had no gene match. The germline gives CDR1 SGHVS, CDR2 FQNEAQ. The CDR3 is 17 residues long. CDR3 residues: CASSSTSGGSRTDTQYF. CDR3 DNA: TGTGCCAGCAGCTCGACTAGCGGCGGGAGTAGGACAGATACGCAGTATTTT.

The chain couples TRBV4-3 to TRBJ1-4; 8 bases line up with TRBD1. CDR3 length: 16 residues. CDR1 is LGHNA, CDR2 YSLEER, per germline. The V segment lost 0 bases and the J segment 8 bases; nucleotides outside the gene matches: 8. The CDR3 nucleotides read TGCGCCAGCAGCCAAGATCGGGACAGGCCATTGGAAAAACTGTTTTTT. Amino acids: CASSQDRDRPLEKLFF.

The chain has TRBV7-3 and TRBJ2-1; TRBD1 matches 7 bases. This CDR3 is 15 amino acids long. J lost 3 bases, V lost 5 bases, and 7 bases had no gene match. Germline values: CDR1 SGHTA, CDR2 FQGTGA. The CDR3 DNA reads TGTGCCAGCAGCGTCGAGGGACAGAACTACAATGAGCAGTTCTTC. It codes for CASSVEGQNYNEQFF. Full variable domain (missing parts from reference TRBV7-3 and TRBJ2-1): GAGVSQTPSNKVTEKGKYVELRCDPISGHTALYWYRQSLGQGPEFLIYFQGTGAADDSGLPNDRFFAVRPEGSVSTLKIQRTERGDSAVYLCASSVEGQNYNEQFFGPGTRLTVL.

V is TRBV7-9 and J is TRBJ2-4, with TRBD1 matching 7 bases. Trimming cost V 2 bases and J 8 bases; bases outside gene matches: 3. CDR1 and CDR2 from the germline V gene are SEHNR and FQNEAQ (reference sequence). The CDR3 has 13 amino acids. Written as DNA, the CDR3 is TGTGCCAGCAGCTTACGGGACAGTCACATTCAGTACTTC. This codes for CASSLRDSHIQYF. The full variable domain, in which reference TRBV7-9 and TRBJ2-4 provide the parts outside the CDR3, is DTGVSQNPRHKITKRGQNVTFRCDPISEHNRLYWYRQTLGQGPEFLTYFQNEAQLEKSRLLSDRFSAERPKGSFSTLEIQRTEQGDSAMYLCASSLRDSHIQYFGAGTRLSVL.

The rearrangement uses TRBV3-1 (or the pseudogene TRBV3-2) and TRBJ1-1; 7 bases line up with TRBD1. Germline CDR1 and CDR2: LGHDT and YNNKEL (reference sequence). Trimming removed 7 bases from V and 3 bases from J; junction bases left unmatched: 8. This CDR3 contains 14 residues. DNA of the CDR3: TGTGCCAGCACGCCGGGACAGCATCACACTGAAGCTTTCTTT. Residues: CASTPGQHHTEAFF.

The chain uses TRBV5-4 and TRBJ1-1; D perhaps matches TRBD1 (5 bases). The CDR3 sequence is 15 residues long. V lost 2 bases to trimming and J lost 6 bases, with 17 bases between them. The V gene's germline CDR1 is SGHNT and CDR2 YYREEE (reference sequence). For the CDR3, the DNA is TGTGCCAGCAGCTTCCCCGGGCAGGGCAACGCTGAAGCTTTCTTT. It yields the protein CASSFPGQGNAEAFF. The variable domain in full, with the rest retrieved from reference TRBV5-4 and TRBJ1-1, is ETGVTQSPTHLIKTRGQQVTLRCSSQSGHNTVSWYQQALGQGPQFIFQYYREEENGRGNFPPRFSGLQFPNYSSELNVNALELDDSALYLCASSFPGQGNAEAFFGQGTRLTVV.

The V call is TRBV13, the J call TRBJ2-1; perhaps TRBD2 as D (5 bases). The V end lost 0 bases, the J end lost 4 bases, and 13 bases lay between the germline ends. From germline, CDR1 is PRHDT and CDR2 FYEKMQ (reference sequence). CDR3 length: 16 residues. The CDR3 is CASSLGASSLYNEQFF. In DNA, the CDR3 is TGTGCCAGCAGCTTAGGGGCTAGCTCACTTTACAATGAGCAGTTCTTC.

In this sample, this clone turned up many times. The CDR3 loop is CASSQRTSGHNEQFF. CDR3 sequence (DNA): TGTGCCAGCAGCCAGCGGACTAGCGGGCACAATGAGCAGTTCTTC. The chain couples TRBV9 to TRBJ2-1, with 11 bases lining up with TRBD2. The CDR3 has 15 residues. V shed 4 bases, J shed 5 bases, and the junction held 5 bases outside the gene matches. The germline CDR1 and CDR2 sequences are SGDLS and YYNGEE.

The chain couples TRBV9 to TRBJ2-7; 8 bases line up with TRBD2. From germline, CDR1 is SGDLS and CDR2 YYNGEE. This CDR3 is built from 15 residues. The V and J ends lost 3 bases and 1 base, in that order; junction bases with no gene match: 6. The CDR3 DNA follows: TGTGCCAGCAGCGCCAGCGCGGGAGGATCCTACGAGCAGTACTTC. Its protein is CASSASAGGSYEQYF.

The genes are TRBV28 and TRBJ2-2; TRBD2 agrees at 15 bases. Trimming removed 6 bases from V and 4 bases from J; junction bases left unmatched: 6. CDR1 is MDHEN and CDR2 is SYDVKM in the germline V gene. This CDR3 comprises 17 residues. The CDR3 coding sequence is TGTGCCAGCAGCTGGACTAGCGGGAGGGCTGGCACCGGGGAGCTGTTTTTT. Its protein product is CASSWTSGRAGTGELFF.

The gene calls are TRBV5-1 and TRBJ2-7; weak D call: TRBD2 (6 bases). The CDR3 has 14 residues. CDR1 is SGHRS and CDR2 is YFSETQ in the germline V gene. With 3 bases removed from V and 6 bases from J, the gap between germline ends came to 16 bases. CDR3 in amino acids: CASSSGTPRGEQYF. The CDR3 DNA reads TGCGCCAGCAGCTCCGGGACTCCCCGGGGCGAGCAGTACTTC.

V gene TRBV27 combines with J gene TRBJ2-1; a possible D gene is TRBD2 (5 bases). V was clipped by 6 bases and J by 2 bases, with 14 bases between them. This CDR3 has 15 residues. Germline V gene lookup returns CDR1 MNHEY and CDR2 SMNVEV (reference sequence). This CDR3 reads CASSPLSAPYNEQFF. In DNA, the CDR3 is TGTGCCAGCAGCCCCCTTAGCGCGCCCTACAATGAGCAGTTCTTC.

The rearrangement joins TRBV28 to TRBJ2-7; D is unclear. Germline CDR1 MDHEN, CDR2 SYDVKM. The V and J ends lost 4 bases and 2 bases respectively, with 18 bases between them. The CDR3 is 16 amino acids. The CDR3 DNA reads TGTGCCAGCAGTTCCCCTGGGCAAGCCGCAACCTACGAGCAGTACTTC. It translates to CASSSPGQAATYEQYF.

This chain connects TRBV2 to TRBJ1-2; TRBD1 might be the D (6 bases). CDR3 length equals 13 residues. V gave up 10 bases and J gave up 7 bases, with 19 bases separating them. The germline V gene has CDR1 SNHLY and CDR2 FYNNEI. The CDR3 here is CAKGTGTSAGYTF. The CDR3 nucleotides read TGTGCCAAGGGAACAGGGACTAGTGCTGGCTACACCTTC.

CDR3: CASSFRSGRLQETQYF. CDR3 bases: TGTGCCAGCAGCTTTAGAAGCGGGAGGCTCCAAGAGACCCAGTACTTC. The chain couples TRBV5-4 to TRBJ2-5; 9 positions agree with TRBD2. The CDR3 is 16 amino acids. The junction had 6 bases not matched to a gene; V was cut back by 2 bases and J by 1 base. Germline CDR1 reads SGHNT; CDR2 reads YYREEE (reference sequence). Full variable domain (missing parts from reference TRBV5-4 and TRBJ2-5): ETGVTQSPTHLIKTRGQQVTLRCSSQSGHNTVSWYQQALGQGPQFIFQYYREEENGRGNFPPRFSGLQFPNYSSELNVNALELDDSALYLCASSFRSGRLQETQYFGPGTRLLVL.

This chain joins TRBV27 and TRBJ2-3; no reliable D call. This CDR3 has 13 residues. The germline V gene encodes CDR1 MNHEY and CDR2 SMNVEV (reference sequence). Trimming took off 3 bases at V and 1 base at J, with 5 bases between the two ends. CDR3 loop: CASSFLGTDTQYF. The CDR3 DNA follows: TGTGCCAGCAGTTTTCTAGGCACAGATACGCAGTATTTT.

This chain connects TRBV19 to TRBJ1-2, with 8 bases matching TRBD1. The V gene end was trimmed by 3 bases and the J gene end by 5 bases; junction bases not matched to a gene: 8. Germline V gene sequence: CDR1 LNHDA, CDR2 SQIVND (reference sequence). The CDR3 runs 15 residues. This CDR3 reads CASSMLDRVGYGYTF. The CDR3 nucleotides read TGTGCCAGTAGTATGTTGGACAGGGTGGGATATGGCTACACCTTC.

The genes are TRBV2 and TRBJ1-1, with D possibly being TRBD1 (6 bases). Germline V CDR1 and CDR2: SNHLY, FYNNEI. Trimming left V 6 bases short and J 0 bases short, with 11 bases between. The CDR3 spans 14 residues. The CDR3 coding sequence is TGTGCCAGCAGCCCCGACAGGATGAACACTGAAGCTTTCTTT. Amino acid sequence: CASSPDRMNTEAFF.

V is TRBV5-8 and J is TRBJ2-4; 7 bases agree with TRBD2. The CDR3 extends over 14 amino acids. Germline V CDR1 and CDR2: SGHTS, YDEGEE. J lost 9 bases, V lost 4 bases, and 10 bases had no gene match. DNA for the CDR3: TGTGCCAGCAGCGAACTAGCGCGAGTAAGCATTCAGTACTTC. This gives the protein CASSELARVSIQYF.

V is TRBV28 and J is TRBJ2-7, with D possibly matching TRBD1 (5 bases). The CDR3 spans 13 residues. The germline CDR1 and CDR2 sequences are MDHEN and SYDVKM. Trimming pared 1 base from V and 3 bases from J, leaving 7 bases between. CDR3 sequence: CASSLLGDYEQYF. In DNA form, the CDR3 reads TGTGCCAGCAGTTTATTAGGGGACTACGAGCAGTACTTC.

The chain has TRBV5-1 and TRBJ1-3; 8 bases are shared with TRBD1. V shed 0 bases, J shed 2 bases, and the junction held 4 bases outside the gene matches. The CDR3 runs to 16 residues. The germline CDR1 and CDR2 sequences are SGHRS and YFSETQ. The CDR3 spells CASSLEGQGAGNTIYF. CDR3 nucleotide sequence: TGCGCCAGCAGCTTGGAAGGACAGGGAGCTGGAAACACCATATATTTT.

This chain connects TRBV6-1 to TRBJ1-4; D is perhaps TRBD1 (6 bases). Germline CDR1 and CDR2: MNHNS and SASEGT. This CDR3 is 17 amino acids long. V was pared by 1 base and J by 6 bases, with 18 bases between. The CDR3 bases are TGTGCCAGCAGTGAAGGGGGCAGGGGATATGAAGATGAAAAACTGTTTTTT. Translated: CASSEGGRGYEDEKLFF.

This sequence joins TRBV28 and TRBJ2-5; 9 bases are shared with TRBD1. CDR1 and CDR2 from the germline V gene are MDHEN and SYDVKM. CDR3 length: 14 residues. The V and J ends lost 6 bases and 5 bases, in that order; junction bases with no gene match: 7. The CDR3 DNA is TGTGCCAGCAGCCGGGACAGGGATGTGGAGACCCAGTACTTC. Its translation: CASSRDRDVETQYF.